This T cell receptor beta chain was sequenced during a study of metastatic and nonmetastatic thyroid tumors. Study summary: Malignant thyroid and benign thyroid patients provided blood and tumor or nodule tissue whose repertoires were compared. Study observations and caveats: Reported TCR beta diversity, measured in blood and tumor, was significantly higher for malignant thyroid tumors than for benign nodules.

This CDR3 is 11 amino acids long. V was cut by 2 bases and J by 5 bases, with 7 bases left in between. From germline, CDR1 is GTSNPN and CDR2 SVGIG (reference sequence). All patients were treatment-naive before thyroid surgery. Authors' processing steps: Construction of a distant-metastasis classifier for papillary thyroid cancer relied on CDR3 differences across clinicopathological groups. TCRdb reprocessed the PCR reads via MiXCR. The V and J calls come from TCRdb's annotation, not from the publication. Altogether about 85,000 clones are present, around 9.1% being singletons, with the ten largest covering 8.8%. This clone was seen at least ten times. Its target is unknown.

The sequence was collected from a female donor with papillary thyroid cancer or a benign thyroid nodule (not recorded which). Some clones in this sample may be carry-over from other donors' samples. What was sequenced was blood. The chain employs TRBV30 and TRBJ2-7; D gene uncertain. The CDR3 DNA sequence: TGTGCCTGGAGTAATCAGAACGAGCAGTACTTC. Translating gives CAWSNQNEQYF.